The sequence of this T cell receptor beta chain was determined in a study of blood T cell repertoires in COVID-19. This clone was observed a few times. This CDR3 is also generated by other DNA sequences in the sample. The CDR3 is 15 residues long. Trimming took 4 bases from V and 0 from J, leaving 14 bases between them. Germline CDR1 SGHDT, CDR2 YYEEEE. The repertoire was sequenced with immunoSEQ multiplex PCR; TCRdb's copy has only in-frame clones and lacks some. The sample yields approximately 140,000 clones, around 81% seen once. This chain connects TRBV5-6 to TRBJ2-7; D is perhaps TRBD1 (5 bases). Specimen: peripheral blood. This receptor was identified in a man between 40 and 49 years old with active or convalescent COVID-19. CDR3 loop: CASSKTGRSSYEQYF. DNA of the CDR3: TGTGCCAGCAGCAAAACAGGTCGAAGCTCCTACGAGCAGTACTTC.